Below, 8 T cell receptor beta chains from the same sample are listed, as sequenced in a study of blood T cell repertoires in COVID-19. Profiling relied on immunoSEQ multiplex PCR, and the TCRdb table lists in-frame clones only, not all of them. The sample lists fewer than 120,000 clones, 88% occurring once. Sequences were obtained from peripheral blood. These receptor sequences come from a woman aged 50 to 60 with acute or convalescent COVID-19.

V is TRBV15 and J is TRBJ2-5, with 8 bases that match TRBD1. Germline-derived CDR1 and CDR2 are LNHNV and YYDKDF (reference sequence). V lost 0 bases and J lost 7; bases outside the gene matches: 4. The CDR3 is made up of 14 amino acids. The CDR3 loop reads CATSRDLQGGTQYF. The DNA of the CDR3 is TGTGCCACCAGCAGAGATTTACAGGGGGGGACCCAGTACTTC.

The table lists this clone with many counts. The chain joins TRBV2 to TRBJ1-1; D may be TRBD1 (5 bases). Deletions cut 6 bases from V and 1 base from J, with 9 bases between. The CDR3 spans 13 residues. The germline V gene has CDR1 SNHLY and CDR2 FYNNEI. For the CDR3, the DNA is TGTGCCAGCAGGGCTGACAGGAACACTGAAGCTTTCTTT. This gives the protein CASRADRNTEAFF.

The V and J genes are TRBV7-8 and TRBJ2-3; 12 bases align to TRBD2. The CDR3 length is 15 residues. The germline CDR1 and CDR2 sequences are SGHVS and FQNEAQ. V lost 5 bases to trimming and J lost 6 bases; unmatched junction nucleotides: 6. Here the CDR3 reads CASSLLAGGPDTQYF. CDR3 nucleotides: TGTGCCAGCAGCCTTCTAGCGGGGGGGCCGGATACGCAGTATTTT.

The gene calls are TRBV7-8 and TRBJ2-7; 8 bases agree with TRBD1. CDR1 SGHVS and CDR2 FQNEAQ come from the germline V gene. The ends lost 5 bases at V and 0 bases at J; junction bases unmatched: 6. The CDR3 has 15 residues. The CDR3: CASSLRDRRSYEQYF. The DNA for the CDR3 is TGTGCCAGCAGCCTCCGGGACAGGCGCTCCTACGAGCAGTACTTC.

The chain uses TRBV19 and TRBJ2-7, with a tentative D call TRBD2 (7 bases). Looked up from germline, CDR1 is LNHDA and CDR2 is SQIVND (reference sequence). CDR3 length: 15 amino acids. V was cut by 1 base and J by 2 bases, with 12 bases left in between. Here the CDR3 DNA reads TGTGCCAGTAGTATAGGAGGGGGGGAAACCTACGAGCAGTACTTC. This encodes CASSIGGGETYEQYF.

The V call is TRBV29-1, the J call TRBJ2-3, with 7 bases matching TRBD1. Germline V gene data show CDR1 as SQVTM and CDR2 as ANQGSEA. The junction had 7 bases not matched to a gene; V was cut back by 6 bases and J by 4 bases. This CDR3 contains 13 residues. In DNA form, the CDR3 reads TGCAGCGTGGAGACAGGGCGGGCAGATACGCAGTATTTT. Protein: CSVETGRADTQYF.

This chain uses TRBV19 with TRBJ2-2; D is ambiguous. Germline values: CDR1 LNHDA, CDR2 SQIVND (reference sequence). Trimming shortened V by 3 bases and J by 7 bases, and 3 bases separated the two germline ends. CDR3 length equals 11 residues. The CDR3 DNA is TGTGCCAGTAGTATTTACGGGGAGCTGTTTTTT. Its translation: CASSIYGELFF.

This sequence joins TRBV6-1 and TRBJ1-1; 7 positions match TRBD1. The CDR3 totals 13 residues. In germline, CDR1 is MNHNS, CDR2 SASEGT. With 2 bases clipped from V and 7 bases from J, the junction kept 4 bases outside the gene matches. This chain's CDR3 is CASSERQGVEAFF. Here the CDR3 DNA reads TGTGCCAGCAGTGAACGACAGGGAGTTGAAGCTTTCTTT.